The rows below give T cell receptor beta chains drawn from one sample of a study of blood T cell repertoires in COVID-19. Here immunoSEQ multiplex PCR was the method, and the copy in TCRdb shows in-frame clones only, minus some. The sample records about 670,000 clones, 90% being singletons. Specimen: peripheral blood. The receptors here all came from a woman between 18 and 29 years old with acute or convalescent COVID-19. Both conserved end residues are part of each CDR3.

J | V | CDR3
TRBJ1-2 | TRBV19 | CASSSGDRYLTMSYTF
TRBJ2-3 | TRBV21-1 | CASSGAGGTTDTQYF
TRBJ2-1 | TRBV6-5 | CASSYYPSDNGNEQFF
TRBJ1-1 | TRBV5-6 | CASSLGQGWEAFF
TRBJ1-2 | TRBV27 | CASSSAGTLYGYTF
TRBJ1-1 | TRBV5-1 | CASRWAGTGVAEAFF
TRBJ1-5 | TRBV2 | CASSPGGPQHF
TRBJ1-5 | TRBV6-5 | CASSRGVRSNQPQHF
TRBJ2-7 | TRBV30 | CAWSVRGTSSSYEQYF
TRBJ1-4 | TRBV2 | CASSDQGAYYEKLFF
TRBJ2-7 | TRBV7-2 | CASSFRAASYEQYF
TRBJ2-3 | TRBV6-4 | CASSEGSGSTDTQYF
TRBJ1-1 | TRBV6-5 | CASSSAEGLGTEAFF
TRBJ1-3 | TRBV2 | CASIPTGVVSGNTIYF
TRBJ1-3 | TRBV14 | CASSQGDRISGNTIYF
TRBJ1-2 | TRBV19 | CASTERFAGDGYTF
TRBJ2-1 | TRBV29-1 | CSVEDRQFF
TRBJ1-2 | TRBV9 | CASSVELWDRDSGYTF
TRBJ2-7 | TRBV18 | CASSGGTGSPEQYF
TRBJ1-1 | TRBV5-1 | CASSSSQHVTNTEAFF
TRBJ2-7 | TRBV24-1 | CATSDSSRTGAYEQYF
TRBJ2-3 | TRBV24-1 | CATSALRKDRGTTDTQYF
TRBJ2-1 | TRBV19 | CATSLWLAEGQGRGEQFF
TRBJ1-2 | TRBV6-5 | CASSYNGGGRHGYTF
TRBJ2-1 | TRBV18 | CASSPGQGSYNEQFF
TRBJ1-3 | TRBV7-2 | CASNLKGGYGNTIYF
TRBJ2-2 | TRBV19 | CASTPARSGELFF
TRBJ1-4 | TRBV2 | CASKNKVTIEKLFF
TRBJ1-2 | TRBV7-6 | CASSLERGSGYTF
TRBJ2-2 | TRBV7-2 | CASSLGLNTGELFF
TRBJ1-1 | TRBV30 | CAWSVPRQNTEAFF
TRBJ1-2 | TRBV28 | CASSSQGLYGYTF
TRBJ1-1 | TRBV15 | CATSRFKYMNTEAFF
TRBJ1-1 | TRBV9 | CASSARPDRPNTEAFF
TRBJ1-2 | TRBV3-1/TRBV3-2 | CASSLYDMGADYGYTF
TRBJ1-5 | TRBV30 | CAWTASGEGHQPQHF
TRBJ1-1 | TRBV11-2 | CASSLVQGAGTEAFF